This T cell receptor beta chain originates from a study of T cell clones after liver transplantation. Study-level information: Draws occurred before transplant, before withdrawal, and after complete or failed withdrawal. Notes on the study in general: Post-transplant time points were not standardized, so conclusions are preliminary.

CD3+CD4+ and CD3+CD8+ cells were FACS-sorted from thawed unstimulated PBMCs. A word on this clone: The antigen is undetermined.

Profiling relied on immunoSEQ multiplex PCR, and the TCRdb table lists in-frame clones only, not all of them. The sample has 70,000 to 85,000 clones, about four fifths seen once. Germline V gene lookup returns CDR1 SGHTA and CDR2 FQGNSA. The ends lost 5 bases at V and 2 bases at J; junction bases unmatched: 8. CDR3 length: 15 amino acids. The sequence came from a human donor who received a liver transplant. The genes are TRBV7-2 and TRBJ2-7; 8 bases are shared with TRBD2. The specimen was CD4+ T cells from blood, collected before liver transplant. The CDR3 is CASSIGLAHTYEQYF. For the CDR3, the DNA is TGTGCCAGCAGCATAGGACTAGCCCACACCTACGAGCAGTACTTC.